These T cell receptor beta chains were read from a single sample in a study of shared clonotypes between healthy human individuals. TCRdb keeps only in-frame clones here, not all; method: immunoSEQ multiplex PCR. The data hold some 1,900,000 clones, with approximately 94% observed a single time. The source material was naive CD8+ T cells sorted from blood. These receptor sequences come from a man between 18 and 29 years old in good health. Each CDR3 is given with its conserved first and last residue. D genes are given only for firm matches. Rows give clone size only sometimes, using once, few, many, or a class for an expanded clone.

TRBV7-8	-	TRBJ2-7	TRBD2	CASSPFGGALYEQYF	TGTGCCAGCAGCCCTTTCGGGGGGGCTCTCTACGAGCAGTACTTC
TRBV7-9	-	TRBJ1-5	-	CASSPQNQPQHF	TGTGCCAGCAGCCCTCAGAATCAGCCCCAGCATTTT
TRBV9	-	TRBJ2-7	-	CASSVSAGGDYEQYF	TGTGCCAGCAGCGTATCGGCAGGGGGGGACTACGAGCAGTACTTC
TRBV27	-	TRBJ2-7	TRBD1	CASRDPRGPAYEQYF	TGTGCCAGCAGAGATCCCAGGGGGCCAGCCTACGAGCAGTACTTC
TRBV4-1	-	TRBJ2-1	-	CASSQEWVPNEQFF	TGCGCCAGCAGCCAAGAATGGGTACCTAATGAGCAGTTCTTC
TRBV6-5	-	TRBJ1-2	-	CASSVEGFSSGYTF	TGTGCCAGCAGTGTGGAGGGTTTTAGTTCTGGCTACACCTTC
TRBV12-5	-	TRBJ2-5	-	CASGLVQEETQYF	TGTGCTAGTGGTTTGGTACAGGAAGAGACCCAGTACTTC
TRBV19	-	TRBJ1-1	-	CASSLGRTEAFF	TGTGCCAGTAGTCTGGGACGCACTGAAGCTTTCTTT
TRBV11-3	-	TRBJ2-3	-	CASSPRASDTQYF	TGTGCCAGCAGCCCGAGGGCGTCGGATACGCAGTATTTT
TRBV4-3	-	TRBJ1-2	-	CASSQLDREDGYTF	TGCGCCAGCAGCCAATTGGACCGGGAAGATGGCTACACCTTC
TRBV9	once	TRBJ1-2	TRBD1	CASSVGGQGADGYTF	TGTGCCAGCAGCGTAGGAGGACAGGGGGCAGATGGCTACACCTTC
TRBV27	-	TRBJ1-2	TRBD1	CASSNTGGAGGYTF	TGTGCCAGCAGTAACACAGGGGGCGCGGGAGGCTACACCTTC
TRBV11-2	-	TRBJ2-7	-	CASNLGNYEQYF	TGTGCCAGCAACTTGGGCAACTACGAGCAGTACTTC
TRBV5-6	-	TRBJ2-7	TRBD2	CASSPTSGKFYEQYF	TGTGCCAGCAGTCCTACTAGCGGGAAATTTTACGAGCAGTACTTC
TRBV6-1	-	TRBJ2-3	-	CASSHGQYSSDTQYF	TGTGCCAGCAGTCACGGACAGTACTCCTCAGATACGCAGTATTTT
TRBV10-2	once	TRBJ2-2	-	CATLGGVGELFF	TGCGCCACCCTGGGGGGCGTCGGGGAGCTGTTTTTT
TRBV27	-	TRBJ2-3	-	CASRAQNPGTDTQYF	TGTGCCAGCAGGGCCCAAAATCCCGGCACAGATACGCAGTATTTT
TRBV5-8	once	TRBJ2-7	-	CASSLGLFEEQYF	TGTGCCAGCAGCTTGGGACTATTCGAGGAGCAGTACTTC
TRBV11-2	-	TRBJ2-1	TRBD2	CASSAGWGLVNEQFF	TGTGCCAGCAGCGCAGGGTGGGGACTAGTCAATGAGCAGTTCTTC
TRBV7-8	-	TRBJ2-7	-	CASSPEVGKLFSYEQYF	TGTGCCAGCAGCCCCGAGGTAGGAAAATTATTCTCCTACGAGCAGTACTTC
TRBV2	-	TRBJ1-1	-	CASRQGLNTEAFF	TGTGCCAGCAGACAGGGTTTGAACACTGAAGCTTTCTTT
TRBV4-1	-	TRBJ2-7	-	CASSQGPRGLITYEQYF	TGCGCCAGCAGCCAAGGTCCCCGGGGACTGATCACCTACGAGCAGTACTTC
TRBV6-5	-	TRBJ2-3	-	CASSYLAESTDTQYF	TGTGCCAGCAGTTACTTGGCGGAGAGCACAGATACGCAGTATTTT
TRBV5-1	-	TRBJ1-6	-	CASSLAVSGPYNSPLHF	TGCGCCAGCAGCTTGGCCGTGTCAGGACCGTATAATTCACCCCTCCACTTT
TRBV6-6	-	TRBJ2-2	-	CASSYSAHANTGELFF	TGTGCCAGCAGTTACTCGGCCCATGCGAACACCGGGGAGCTGTTTTTT
TRBV11-2	-	TRBJ1-2	-	CASSLNDHYGYTF	TGTGCCAGCAGCCTAAATGACCACTATGGCTACACCTTC
TRBV4-1	-	TRBJ2-7	-	CASSYVAADLNYEQYF	TGCGCCAGCAGTTACGTGGCAGCCGACTTAAACTACGAGCAGTACTTC
TRBV5-8	-	TRBJ2-4	TRBD1	CASSSDRDGWAKNIQYF	TGTGCCAGCAGCTCCGACAGGGATGGATGGGCCAAAAACATTCAGTACTTC
TRBV28	few	TRBJ1-5	-	CASKDGNQPQHF	TGTGCCAGCAAGGACGGCAATCAGCCCCAGCATTTT
TRBV7-2	-	TRBJ2-7	-	CASSLFGNPYPYEQYF	TGTGCCAGCAGCTTATTCGGCAACCCTTACCCCTACGAGCAGTACTTC
TRBV11-3	-	TRBJ2-1	TRBD2	CASSLVGGGADNEQFF	TGTGCCAGCAGCTTAGTGGGCGGGGGGGCCGACAATGAGCAGTTCTTC
TRBV6-1	-	TRBJ2-7	TRBD1	CASSEDKWQGDRAHEQYF	TGTGCCAGCAGTGAAGATAAATGGCAGGGGGACAGGGCCCACGAGCAGTACTTC
TRBV19	-	TRBJ1-2	-	CASSMEDGGRTF	TGTGCCAGTAGTATGGAGGACGGGGGTCGGACCTTC
TRBV4-1	-	TRBJ2-5	TRBD2	CASSHRLAGGPEQETQYF	TGCGCCAGCAGCCACAGACTAGCGGGGGGGCCGGAGCAAGAGACCCAGTACTTC
TRBV4-1	-	TRBJ1-6	TRBD1	CASSPGTVNNSPLHF	TGCGCCAGCAGCCCCGGGACAGTTAATAATTCACCCCTCCACTTT
TRBV29-1	-	TRBJ2-3	TRBD2	CSAAAGAGGPGDTQYF	TGCAGCGCAGCGGCTGGGGCGGGAGGGCCAGGGGATACGCAGTATTTT
TRBV7-9	-	TRBJ2-4	-	CASSFGRADIQYF	TGTGCCAGCAGCTTTGGCAGGGCGGACATTCAGTACTTC
TRBV10-2	once	TRBJ2-1	-	CASSERDEQFF	TGCGCCAGCAGTGAGAGGGATGAGCAGTTCTTC
TRBV27	-	TRBJ1-2	TRBD1	CASSLTGADYGYTF	TGTGCCAGCAGCTTGACAGGGGCTGACTATGGCTACACCTTC
TRBV20-1	-	TRBJ2-2	-	CSAGTTGELFF	TGCAGTGCGGGGACAACCGGGGAGCTGTTTTTT
TRBV15	-	TRBJ2-7	TRBD2	CATSRDRAGAYEQYF	TGTGCCACCAGCAGAGATCGGGCGGGAGCCTACGAGCAGTACTTC